This record covers a single TCR beta chain. As yet, its antigen is unknown. Patients were ineligible given autoimmune disease history or systemic immunosuppression. The CDR3 is 14 amino acids. V lost 6 bases and J 2 bases, leaving 11 bases between the germline ends. Germline CDR1 is MNHEY and CDR2 is SMNVEV (reference sequence). The protocol was immunoSEQ multiplex PCR, while the TCRdb copy is restricted to in-frame clones and leaves out a portion. The sample contains tens of thousands of clones, more than 70% of which appear only once. The record originates from a study of OX40 agonist ivuxolimab in advanced cancers. Findings of the study overall: Dose levels from 0.1 to 3.0 mg/kg saw CD4+ and CD8+ blood T cells expand clonally by week 6.

This clonotype was sampled from an adult with an advanced solid tumor such as melanoma, head and neck, liver or kidney cancer. The chain uses TRBV27 and TRBJ1-5; D gene unclear. This material consisted of CD4+ or CD8+ T cells sorted from blood, taken in a trial of the OX40 agonist ivuxolimab. In DNA form, the CDR3 reads TGTGCCAGCAGCCGGGTATCGGGCAATCAGCCCCAGCATTTT. This translates into CASSRVSGNQPQHF.